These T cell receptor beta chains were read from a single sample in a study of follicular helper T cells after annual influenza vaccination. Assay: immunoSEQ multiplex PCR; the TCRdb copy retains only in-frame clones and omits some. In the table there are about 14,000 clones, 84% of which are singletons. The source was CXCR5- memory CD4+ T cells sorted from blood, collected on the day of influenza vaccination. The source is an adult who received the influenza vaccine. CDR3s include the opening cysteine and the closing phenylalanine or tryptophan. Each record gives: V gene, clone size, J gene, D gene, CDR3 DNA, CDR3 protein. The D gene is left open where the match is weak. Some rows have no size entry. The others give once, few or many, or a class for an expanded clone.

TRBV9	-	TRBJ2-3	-	TGTGCCAGCAGCCCAGGGGTCGGTGGACTCAGCACAGATACGCAGTATTTT	CASSPGVGGLSTDTQYF
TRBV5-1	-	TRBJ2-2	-	TGCGCCAGCAGCTTGATATACACCGGGGAGCTGTTTTTT	CASSLIYTGELFF
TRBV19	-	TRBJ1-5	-	TGTGCCAGTAGTACACAGGGAGGCAATCAGCCCCAGCATTTT	CASSTQGGNQPQHF
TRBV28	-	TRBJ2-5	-	TGTGCCAGTCAACTTGGGCAGATCAAAGAGACCCAGTACTTC	CASQLGQIKETQYF
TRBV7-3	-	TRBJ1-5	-	TGTGCCAGCAGCCCCAATTTGGACCGGCCCCAGCATTTT	CASSPNLDRPQHF
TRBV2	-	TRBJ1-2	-	TGTGCCAGCAGCCGAGACAGCGGTGGCTACACCTTC	CASSRDSGGYTF
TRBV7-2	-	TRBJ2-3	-	TGTGCCAGCAGCTTAGAGGGGCACTATAGCACAGATACGCAGTATTTT	CASSLEGHYSTDTQYF
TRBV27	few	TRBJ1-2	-	TGTGCCAGCAGTCCCGGGGGCTATGGCTACACCTTC	CASSPGGYGYTF
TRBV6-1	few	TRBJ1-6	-	TGTGCCAGCAGTGCGGGACCTTATAATTCACCCCTCCACTTT	CASSAGPYNSPLHF
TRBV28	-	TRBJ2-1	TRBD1	TGTGCCAGCAGTTTAGCCCCCGGGACAGGGGTGTCCAATGAGCAGTTCTTC	CASSLAPGTGVSNEQFF
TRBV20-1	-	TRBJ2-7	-	TGCAGTGCTTATCAGGGACAGCAGTACTTC	CSAYQGQQYF
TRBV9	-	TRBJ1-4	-	TGTGCCAGCAGCGTAGGGAACGGAAATGAAAAACTGTTTTTT	CASSVGNGNEKLFF
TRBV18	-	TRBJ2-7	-	TGTGCCAGCTCACCAACGGACAGCTCAGGTGGGGAGCAGTACTTC	CASSPTDSSGGEQYF
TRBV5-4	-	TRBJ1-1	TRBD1	TGTGCCAGCAGCTTACCAGGGACAGGGGAAACTGAAGCTTTCTTT	CASSLPGTGETEAFF
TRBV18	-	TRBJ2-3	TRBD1	TGTGCCAGCTCACCGATACAGGGGGCGGTCGGGGATACGCAGTATTTT	CASSPIQGAVGDTQYF
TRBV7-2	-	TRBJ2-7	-	TGTGCCAGCAGCTTAATTAACGGGGGAGAGCAGTACTTC	CASSLINGGEQYF
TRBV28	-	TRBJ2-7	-	TGTGCCAGCAGTTTGCACTACGAGCAGTACTTC	CASSLHYEQYF
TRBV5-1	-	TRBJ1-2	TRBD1	TGCGCCAGCAGCGGATCCGGGACAGGGCCCTATGGCTACACCTTC	CASSGSGTGPYGYTF
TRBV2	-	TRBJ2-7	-	TGTGCCAGCAGTGAAACGTGGGGGCGCCACGAGCAGTACTTC	CASSETWGRHEQYF
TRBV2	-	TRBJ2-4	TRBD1	TGTGCCAGCAGAACCGGGACAGGGGGCGACCGGGTCAAAAACATTCAGTACTTC	CASRTGTGGDRVKNIQYF
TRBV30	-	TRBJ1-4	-	TGTGCCTGGAGTAATCTTGAAAAACTGTTTTTT	CAWSNLEKLFF
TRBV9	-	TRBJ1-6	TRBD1	TGTGCCAGCAGCACGGACAGGGGCCAAGGCCGATTTAGCTCCTATAATTCACCCCTCCACTTT	CASSTDRGQGRFSSYNSPLHF
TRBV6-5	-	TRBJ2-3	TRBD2	TGTGCCAGCAGATTAGGACTAGCGGCAGATACGCAGTATTTT	CASRLGLAADTQYF
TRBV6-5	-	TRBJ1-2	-	TGTGCCAGCAGTTCCATTCCCCTTCACCTCTATGGCTACACCTTC	CASSSIPLHLYGYTF
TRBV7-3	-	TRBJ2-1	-	TGTGCCAGCAGCTCTCAGAGGACCGGTGAGCAGTTCTTC	CASSSQRTGEQFF
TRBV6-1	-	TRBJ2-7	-	TGTGCCAGCAGTGAACAGGGAGGCTACGAGCAGTACTTC	CASSEQGGYEQYF
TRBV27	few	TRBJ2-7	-	TGTGCCAGCAGAGACAGGTCCTACGAGCAGTACTTC	CASRDRSYEQYF
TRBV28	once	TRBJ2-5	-	TGTGCCAGCAGTTTAACAGGGAGGAAAGAGACCCAGTACTTC	CASSLTGRKETQYF
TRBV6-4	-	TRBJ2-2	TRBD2	TGTGCCAGTTCCAACCCGGGGGGGCCCGGGGAGCTGTTTTTT	CASSNPGGPGELFF
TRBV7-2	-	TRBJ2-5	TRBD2	TGTGCCAGCAGCTTAGCATCTAGCGGATTGTGGACCCAGTACTTC	CASSLASSGLWTQYF
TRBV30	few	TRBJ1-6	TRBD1	TGTGCCTGGAGTCAGGACAGGGGGGGGAATTCACCCCTCCACTTT	CAWSQDRGGNSPLHF
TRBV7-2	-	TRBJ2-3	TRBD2	TGTGCCAGCAGCTTAGAGCGGGGGGCCACAGATACGCAGTATTTT	CASSLERGATDTQYF
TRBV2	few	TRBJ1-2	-	TGTGCCAGCAGTGACGGGACGGAATATGGCTACACCTTC	CASSDGTEYGYTF
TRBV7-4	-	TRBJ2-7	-	TGTGCCAGCAGCTTAGAACCCGCCAGGATCCACGAGCAGTACTTC	CASSLEPARIHEQYF
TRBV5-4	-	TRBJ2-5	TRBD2	TGTGCCAGCAGCTTGGCGACTAGCGGGGGACAAGAGACCCAGTACTTC	CASSLATSGGQETQYF
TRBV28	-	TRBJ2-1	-	TGTGCCAGCAGTTCCCCAGGGGTACCCAATGAGCAGTTCTTC	CASSSPGVPNEQFF
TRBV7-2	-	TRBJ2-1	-	TGTGCCAGCAGCCCTAGGGGGCCCGGGACTAGTGGGGAGCAGTTCTTC	CASSPRGPGTSGEQFF
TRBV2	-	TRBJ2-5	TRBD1	TGTGCCAGCAGAGATAGGACAGGGGGCGCGGGTGAGACCCAGTACTTC	CASRDRTGGAGETQYF
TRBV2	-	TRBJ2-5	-	TGTGCCAGCAGTGGAGATAGCAATCGGTTCTCCCAGTACTTC	CASSGDSNRFSQYF
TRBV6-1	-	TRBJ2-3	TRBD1	TGTGCCAGCAGTGACTACCCGGGACAGGGTATGGGAGATACGCAGTATTTT	CASSDYPGQGMGDTQYF
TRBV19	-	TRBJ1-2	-	TGTGCCAGTAGTCCCCCCGAGTTTGGCTACACCTTC	CASSPPEFGYTF
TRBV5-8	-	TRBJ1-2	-	TGTGCCAGCGGTCTTCGGGACTTAAGAATTGGCTACACCTTC	CASGLRDLRIGYTF
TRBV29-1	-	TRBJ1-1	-	TGCAGCGTTGACAGGAACACTGAAGCTTTCTTT	CSVDRNTEAFF
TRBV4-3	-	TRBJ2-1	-	TGCGCCAGCAGCCGCGAGGGCAATGAGCAGTTCTTC	CASSREGNEQFF
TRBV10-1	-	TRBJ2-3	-	TGCGCCAGCAGTGAGTCGATCGGTCGTGGGACAGATACGCAGTATTTT	CASSESIGRGTDTQYF
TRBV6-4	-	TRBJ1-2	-	TGTGCCAGCAGTGACGGGGATAATTATGGCTACACCTTC	CASSDGDNYGYTF
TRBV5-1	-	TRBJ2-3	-	TGCGCCAGCAGCTTGGAACTGCGGGTGGATACGCAGTATTTT	CASSLELRVDTQYF
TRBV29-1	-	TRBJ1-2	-	TGCAGCGTTCCCTCAGTGCTGGACTATGGCTACACCTTC	CSVPSVLDYGYTF
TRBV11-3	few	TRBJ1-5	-	TGTGCCAGCAGCTTGTGGCAGGATCAACTAGGCCTGGGCAATCAGCCCCAGCATTTT	CASSLWQDQLGLGNQPQHF
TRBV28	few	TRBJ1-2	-	TGTGCCAGCAGTTTGTATGGCGGGGACTATGGCTACACCTTC	CASSLYGGDYGYTF
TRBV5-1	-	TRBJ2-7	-	TGCGCCAGCAACCCCCGGGCAGGGACCTACGAGCAGTACTTC	CASNPRAGTYEQYF
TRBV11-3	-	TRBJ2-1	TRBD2	TGTGCCAGCAGCTCCGACCTGACTAGCGGGGGGGCGTATGAGCAGTTCTTC	CASSSDLTSGGAYEQFF
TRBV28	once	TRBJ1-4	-	TGTGCCAGCAGAGCACAGCCTAATGAAAAACTGTTTTTT	CASRAQPNEKLFF
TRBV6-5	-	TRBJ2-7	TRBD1	TGTGCCAGCAGACGGTCAGGGGGCCTCTACGAGCAGTACTTC	CASRRSGGLYEQYF
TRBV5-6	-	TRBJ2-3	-	TGTGCCAGCAGCTTTAGGGTTTCTGTTCGCACAGATACGCAGTATTTT	CASSFRVSVRTDTQYF
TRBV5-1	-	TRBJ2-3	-	TGCGCCAGCAGCTTTCAGCCGGGGAAGTTGGATACGCAGTATTTT	CASSFQPGKLDTQYF
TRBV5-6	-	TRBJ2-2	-	TGTGCCAGCAGCTTGCGGGGGCAGGGGACCGGGGAGCTGTTTTTT	CASSLRGQGTGELFF
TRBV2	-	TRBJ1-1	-	TGTGCCAGCAGGCCAAACACTGAAGCTTTCTTT	CASRPNTEAFF
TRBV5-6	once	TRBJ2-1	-	TGTGCCAGCAGCGGGGGGTGGGACAGCTGGCAGTTCTTC	CASSGGWDSWQFF
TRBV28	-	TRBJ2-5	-	TGTGCCAGCAGTCTTACCGGGAAGACAGAGACCCAGTACTTC	CASSLTGKTETQYF